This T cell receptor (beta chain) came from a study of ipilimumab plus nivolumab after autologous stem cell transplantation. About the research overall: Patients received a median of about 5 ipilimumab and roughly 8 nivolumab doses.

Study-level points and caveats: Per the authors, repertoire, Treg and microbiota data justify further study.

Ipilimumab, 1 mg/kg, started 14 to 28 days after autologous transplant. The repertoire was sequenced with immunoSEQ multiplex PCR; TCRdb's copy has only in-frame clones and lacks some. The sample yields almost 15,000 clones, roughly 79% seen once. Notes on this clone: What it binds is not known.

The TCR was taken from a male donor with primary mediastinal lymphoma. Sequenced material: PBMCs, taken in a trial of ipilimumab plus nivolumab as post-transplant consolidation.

CDR3 nucleotide sequence: TGTGCCAGCAGATACTCATACAATGAGCAGTTCTTC. It translates to CASRYSYNEQFF. The rearrangement uses TRBV28 and TRBJ2-1; no clear D gene. V shed 6 bases and J shed 4 bases, with 7 bases lying between them. Germline CDR1 and CDR2: MDHEN and SYDVKM. The CDR3 is 12 residues long. The variable domain in full, completed from reference TRBV28 and TRBJ2-1, reads DVKVTQSSRYLVKRTGEKVFLECVQDMDHENMFWYRQDPGLGLRLIYFSYDVKMKEKGDIPEGYSVSREKKERFSLILESASTNQTSMYLCASRYSYNEQFFGPGTRLTVL.